The source of this T cell receptor beta chain is a study of cytotoxic CD8 clonotypes in ibrutinib-treated CLL. The wider study: Across samples, productive templates numbered a few hundred thousand and productive rearrangements reached 94,082 on average.

This clone was counted a single time. Its target is not known. A 1 in 200,000 to 1 in 1 million T cell depth was the sequencing target. Measured with immunoSEQ multiplex PCR; TCRdb has only the in-frame clones, and not every one. The profile covers approximately 92,000 clones, with roughly four fifths appearing a single time and around 23% taken by the ten largest. This CDR3 has 15 amino acids. Germline assignment: CDR1 GTSNPN and CDR2 SVGIG (reference sequence). Trimming took 4 bases from V and 0 from J, leaving 15 bases between them. Study-wide results and caveats: Clonality rose at ibrutinib response, held steady in sustained remission, and fell toward baseline at progression.

This clonotype originated in a human donor with chronic lymphocytic leukemia. The material sequenced was PBMCs, taken after 24 months of ibrutinib treatment. This chain connects TRBV30 to TRBJ1-1; maybe TRBD1 (5 bases). CDR3: CAWTLFAGLNTEAFF. The CDR3 DNA follows: TGTGCCTGGACCCTCTTTGCAGGGTTGAACACTGAAGCTTTCTTT.